This TCR beta chain stems from a study of CD8 T cells in ankylosing spondylitis. At least ten counts were recorded for this clonotype. The CDR3 extends over 17 amino acids. The V end was cut by 5 bases, the J end by 1 base, with 23 bases between. Germline CDR1 DFQATT, CDR2 SNEGSKA (reference sequence). With molecular barcodes, quantitative 5'-RACE was used to make the TCR beta libraries. TCRdb re-called the 5' RACE reads with MiXCR, one entry per CDR3 protein. This sample has around 300,000 distinct CDR3 sequences, with 9.5% to 13% found just once. Material for sequencing was blood, either unsorted or a sorted T cell fraction (not recorded which). This sequence originates from a female donor with ankylosing spondylitis or in good health (not recorded which). The rearrangement uses TRBV20-1 and TRBJ1-1; TRBD1 might be the D (6 bases). Written as DNA, the CDR3 is TGCAGTGCTCCAAGAAGAGGGGGAAGTAGAGGGAACACTGAAGCTTTCTTT. Protein product: CSAPRRGGSRGNTEAFF.